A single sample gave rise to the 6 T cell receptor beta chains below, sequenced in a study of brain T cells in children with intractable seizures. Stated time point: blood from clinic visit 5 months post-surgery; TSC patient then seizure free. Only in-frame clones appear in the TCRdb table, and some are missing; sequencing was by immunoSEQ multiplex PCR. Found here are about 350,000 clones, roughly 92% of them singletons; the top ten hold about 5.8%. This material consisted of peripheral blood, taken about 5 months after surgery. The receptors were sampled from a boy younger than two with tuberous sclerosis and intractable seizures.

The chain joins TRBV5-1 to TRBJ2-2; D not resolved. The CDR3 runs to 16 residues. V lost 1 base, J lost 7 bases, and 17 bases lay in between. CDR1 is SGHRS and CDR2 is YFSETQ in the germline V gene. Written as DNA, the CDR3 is TGCGCCAGCAGCTTGATCGCGGCAGGAGTTGGCGGGGAGCTGTTTTTT. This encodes CASSLIAAGVGGELFF.

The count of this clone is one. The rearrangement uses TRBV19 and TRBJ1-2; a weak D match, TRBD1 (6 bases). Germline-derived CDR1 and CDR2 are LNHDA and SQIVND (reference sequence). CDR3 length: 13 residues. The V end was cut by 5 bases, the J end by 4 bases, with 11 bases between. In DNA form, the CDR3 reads TGTGCCAGTAGTCCTGGGACACTCTATGGCTACACCTTC. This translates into CASSPGTLYGYTF.

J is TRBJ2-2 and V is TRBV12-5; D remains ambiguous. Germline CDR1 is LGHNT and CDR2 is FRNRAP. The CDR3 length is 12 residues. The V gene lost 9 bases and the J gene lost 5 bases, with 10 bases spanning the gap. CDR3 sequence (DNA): TGTGCTAGCCGTCCCACAACCGGGGAGCTGTTTTTT. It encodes CASRPTTGELFF.

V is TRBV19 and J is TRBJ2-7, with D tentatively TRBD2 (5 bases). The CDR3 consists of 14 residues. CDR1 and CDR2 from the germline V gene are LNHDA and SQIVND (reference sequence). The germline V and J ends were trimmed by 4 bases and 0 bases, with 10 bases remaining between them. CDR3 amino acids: CASSTSEGSYEQYF. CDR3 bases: TGTGCCAGTAGTACCTCAGAGGGCTCCTACGAGCAGTACTTC. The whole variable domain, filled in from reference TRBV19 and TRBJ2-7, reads DGGITQSPKYLFRKEGQNVTLSCEQNLNHDAMYWYRQDPGQGLRLIYYSQIVNDFQKGDIAEGYSVSREKKESFPLTVTSAQKNPTAFYLCASSTSEGSYEQYFGPGTRLTVT.

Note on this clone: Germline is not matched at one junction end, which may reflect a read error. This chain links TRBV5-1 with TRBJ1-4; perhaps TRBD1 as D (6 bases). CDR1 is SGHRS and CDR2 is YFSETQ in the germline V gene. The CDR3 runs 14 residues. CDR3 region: CASRPGTTNEKLFF. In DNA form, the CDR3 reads TGCGCCAGCAGACCCGGGACAACCAATGAAAAACTGTTTTTT.

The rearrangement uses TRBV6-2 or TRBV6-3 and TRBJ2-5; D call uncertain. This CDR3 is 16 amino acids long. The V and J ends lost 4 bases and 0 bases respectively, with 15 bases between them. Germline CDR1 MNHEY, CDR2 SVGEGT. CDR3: CASSSYRLDHQETQYF. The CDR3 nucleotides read TGTGCCAGCAGTTCCTATCGACTCGACCACCAAGAGACCCAGTACTTC.